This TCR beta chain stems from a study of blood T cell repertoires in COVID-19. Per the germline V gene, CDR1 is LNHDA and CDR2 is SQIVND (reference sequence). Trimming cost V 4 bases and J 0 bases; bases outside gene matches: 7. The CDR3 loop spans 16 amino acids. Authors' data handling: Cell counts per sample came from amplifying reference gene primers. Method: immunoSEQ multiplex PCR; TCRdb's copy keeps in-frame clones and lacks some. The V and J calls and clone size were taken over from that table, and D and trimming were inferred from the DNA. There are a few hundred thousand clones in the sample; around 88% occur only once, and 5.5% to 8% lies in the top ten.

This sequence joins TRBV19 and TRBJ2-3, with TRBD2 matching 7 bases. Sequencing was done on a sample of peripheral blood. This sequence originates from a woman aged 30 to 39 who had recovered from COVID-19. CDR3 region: CASSTTGGDSTDTQYF. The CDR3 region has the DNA TGTGCCAGTAGTACGACTGGGGGGGATAGCACAGATACGCAGTATTTT.